The next 14 T cell receptor beta chains were all read from a single sample in a study of early T cells in non-severe SARS-CoV-2 infection. TCRdb recomputed calls from the 5' RACE reads with MiXCR, one row per CDR3 protein. This sample yields about 30,000 distinct CDR3 sequences, of which less than 6.5% are seen a single time; about 3.5% belongs to the top ten. Sequenced input: whole blood. Receptors were obtained from an adult who was a healthcare worker with PCR-confirmed SARS-CoV-2 infection or an uninfected control (not recorded which).

This clonotype was picked up a small number of times. The V call is TRBV6-1, the J call TRBJ2-7; D may be TRBD2 (5 bases). Germline assignment: CDR1 MNHNS and CDR2 SASEGT. V dropped 8 bases and J dropped 2 bases, with 13 bases sitting between them. This CDR3 spans 13 amino acids. CDR3 in amino acids: CASAGGETYEQYF. DNA for the CDR3: TGTGCCAGCGCGGGTGGGGAAACCTACGAGCAGTACTTC.

At least ten counts were recorded for this clonotype. The chain couples TRBV6-2 or TRBV6-3 to TRBJ2-3; D gene uncertain. Trimming took off 2 bases at V and 10 bases at J, with 10 bases between the two ends. Germline V gene lookup returns CDR1 MNHEY and CDR2 SVGEGT. CDR3 length equals 12 residues. The CDR3 loop reads CASSYLGQSQYF. CDR3 DNA sequence: TGTGCCAGCAGTTACCTAGGGCAGTCGCAGTATTTT.

This clonotype is deemed medium-sized (0.01 to 0.1%). The rearrangement uses TRBV19 and TRBJ2-1, with TRBD2 matching 15 bases. Germline V gene lookup returns CDR1 LNHDA and CDR2 SQIVND (reference sequence). The CDR3 sequence is 16 residues long. Trimming cost V 9 bases and J 10 bases; bases outside gene matches: 13. This chain's CDR3 is CASRDRGGLAGGEQFF. For the CDR3, the DNA is TGTGCCAGCCGGGACAGGGGAGGACTAGCGGGAGGGGAGCAGTTCTTC.

This clonotype has at least ten counts. This chain uses TRBV18 with TRBJ1-4, with unresolved D. This CDR3 spans 17 amino acids. Germline loops: CDR1 KGHSH, CDR2 LQKENI. V was pared by 0 bases and J by 0 bases, with 11 bases between. The CDR3: CASSPPNSPTTNEKLFF. In DNA form, the CDR3 reads TGTGCCAGCTCACCACCGAACAGCCCTACAACTAATGAAAAACTGTTTTTT.

The V and J genes are TRBV7-9 and TRBJ2-4, with a possible D match to TRBD2 (6 bases). V lost 6 bases and J 5 bases, leaving 14 bases between the germline ends. Per germline, CDR1 SEHNR and CDR2 FQNEAQ (reference sequence). This CDR3 spans 14 amino acids. CDR3 DNA sequence: TGTGCCAGCAGGTCGGAGGGCCGGGAAAACATTCAGTACTTC. Translation: CASRSEGRENIQYF.

This clonotype was seen at least ten times. The CDR3 DNA sequence: TGTGCCATCAGGTCCCAAGGCACGGGGAACATCGAGACCCAGTACTTC. Translated: CAIRSQGTGNIETQYF. The genes are TRBV10-3 and TRBJ2-5, with D tentatively TRBD2 (5 bases). Trimming shortened V by 6 bases and J by 5 bases, and 22 bases separated the two germline ends. Germline V gives CDR1 ENHRY, CDR2 SYGVKD. The CDR3 is 16 residues long.

The table lists this clonotype with many counts. The V gene is TRBV7-2, the J gene TRBJ2-7; weak D call: TRBD2 (5 bases). There are 14 residues in the CDR3. CDR1 and CDR2 from the germline V gene are SGHTA and FQGNSA. The V and J ends lost 5 bases and 2 bases respectively, with 13 bases between them. CDR3 nucleotide sequence: TGTGCCAGCAGCCCCCCGAGGGTCCCCTACGAGCAGTACTTC. Protein product: CASSPPRVPYEQYF.

As regards this clonotype: This may stem from a read error, because a much larger clone lies one nucleotide away. This chain uses TRBV19 with TRBJ2-3; no firm D call. Trimming cost V 10 bases and J 6 bases, with 14 bases left between them. This CDR3 is 12 amino acids long. Germline CDR1 and CDR2: LNHDA and SQIVND (reference sequence). The CDR3 DNA reads TGTGCCACCAGACCCAACCAGGATACGCAGTATTTT. Translated: CATRPNQDTQYF.

The sample holds a few counts of this clonotype. The chain couples TRBV4-2 to TRBJ2-1; tentative D call: TRBD1 (5 bases). V was trimmed by 2 bases and J by 5 bases, leaving 10 bases between them. The CDR3 has 14 amino acids. In germline, CDR1 is LGHNA, CDR2 YNFKEQ. The DNA for the CDR3 is TGTGCCAGCAGCCAACGTCAGGGAAACAATGAGCAGTTCTTC. Protein: CASSQRQGNNEQFF.

There are a few counts of this clonotype. This chain uses TRBV20-1 with TRBJ2-1, with TRBD2 matching over 8 bases. V shed 5 bases, J shed 9 bases, and the junction held 18 bases outside the gene matches. Germline CDR1 is DFQATT and CDR2 is SNEGSKA (reference sequence). The CDR3 is made up of 16 amino acids. Here the CDR3 reads CSAEAGLDQREFEQFF. DNA of the CDR3: TGCAGTGCTGAGGCAGGTTTAGATCAGCGGGAGTTTGAGCAGTTCTTC.

This clonotype is medium-sized within its sample. In DNA, the CDR3 is TGCGCCAGCAGCCTTCACCTAGCGGGAGAGTACAATGAGCAGTTCTTC. It is translated as CASSLHLAGEYNEQFF. The rearrangement uses TRBV4-3 and TRBJ2-1; the match to TRBD2 covers 10 bases. Germline V gene data show CDR1 as LGHNA and CDR2 as YSLEER. J lost 4 bases, V lost 4 bases, and 7 bases had no gene match. This CDR3 has 16 amino acids.

The V call is TRBV7-8, the J call TRBJ2-1; D gene uncertain. The CDR3 consists of 14 residues. Germline V lookup: CDR1 SGHVS, CDR2 FQNEAQ. V lost 0 bases and J lost 4, with 7 bases in between. The CDR3 loop is CASSLAGRYNEQFF. In DNA form, the CDR3 reads TGTGCCAGCAGCTTAGCGGGCCGGTACAATGAGCAGTTCTTC.

This clonotype was counted many times. The J gene is TRBJ1-1, the V gene TRBV3-1; D is undetermined. Germline V gene data show CDR1 as LGHDT and CDR2 as YNNKEL (reference sequence). The CDR3 spans 13 residues. V was trimmed by 1 base and J by 5 bases, leaving 8 bases between them. CDR3 residues: CASSQVFGTEAFF. CDR3 sequence (DNA): TGTGCCAGCAGCCAAGTTTTCGGGACTGAAGCTTTCTTT.

This clonotype was observed at least ten times. The chain employs TRBV7-6 and TRBJ2-7; 12 bases match TRBD1. Germline V CDR1 and CDR2: SGHVS, FNYEAQ. CDR3 size: 14 residues. V lost 5 bases and J lost 4; bases outside the gene matches: 3. CDR3: CASSLGQGAYEQYF. CDR3 nucleotides: TGTGCCAGCAGCCTGGGACAGGGGGCTTACGAGCAGTACTTC.